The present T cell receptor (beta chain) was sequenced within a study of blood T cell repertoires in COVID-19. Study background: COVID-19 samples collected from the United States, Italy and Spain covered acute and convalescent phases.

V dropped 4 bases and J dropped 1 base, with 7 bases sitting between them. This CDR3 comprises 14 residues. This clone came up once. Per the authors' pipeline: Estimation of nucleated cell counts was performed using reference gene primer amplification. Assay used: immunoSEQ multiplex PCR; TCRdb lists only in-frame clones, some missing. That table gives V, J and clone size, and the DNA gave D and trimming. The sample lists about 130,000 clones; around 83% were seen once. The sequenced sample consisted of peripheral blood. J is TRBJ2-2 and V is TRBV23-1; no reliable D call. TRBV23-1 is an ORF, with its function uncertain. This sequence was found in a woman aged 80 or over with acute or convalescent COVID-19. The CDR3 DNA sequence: TGCGCCAGCAGTCCCAGACTGAACACCGGGGAGCTGTTTTTT. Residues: CASSPRLNTGELFF.